The 17 T cell receptor beta chains presented below share a single source sample, sequenced in a study of a mutant IDH1 vaccine in newly diagnosed glioma. The data were produced by immunoSEQ multiplex PCR, yet TCRdb's version contains in-frame clones alone and is incomplete. This table holds over 50,000 clones, over 60% found once. Time point reported: week 47, end of study. The vaccine gave 300 ug of a 20-mer mutant IDH1 peptide subcutaneously per dose. The antigens of these receptors remain unknown. Sample: PBMCs, taken from a glioma patient whose treatment included an IDH1 peptide vaccine. The receptor source for this set is a woman aged 40 to 55 with glioma. Some clones in this sample may be carry-over from other donors' samples.

The V call is TRBV29-1, the J call TRBJ1-3, with 12 bases that match TRBD1. V shed 5 bases, J shed 1 base, and the junction held 9 bases outside the gene matches. CDR3 length: 17 residues. Germline CDR1 and CDR2: SQVTM and ANQGSEA. The CDR3 DNA follows: TGCAGCGTTAAAGCGCCGGGACAGGGGGCTTCTGGAAACACCATATATTTT. It translates to CSVKAPGQGASGNTIYF.

This sequence joins TRBV5-4 and TRBJ1-6; no firm D call. CDR3 length: 12 amino acids. Trimming cost V 5 bases and J 6 bases, with 6 bases left between them. The germline V gene encodes CDR1 SGHNT and CDR2 YYREEE (reference sequence). CDR3 sequence reads: CASSWGNSPLHF. The CDR3, as DNA: TGTGCCAGCAGTTGGGGTAATTCACCCCTCCACTTT. The variable domain in full, with the rest retrieved from reference TRBV5-4 and TRBJ1-6, is ETGVTQSPTHLIKTRGQQVTLRCSSQSGHNTVSWYQQALGQGPQFIFQYYREEENGRGNFPPRFSGLQFPNYSSELNVNALELDDSALYLCASSWGNSPLHFGNGTRLTVT.

This clone occurred a few times. This rearrangement joins TRBV4-1 to TRBJ2-6; D call uncertain. In germline, CDR1 is MGHRA, CDR2 YSYEKL. The germline V and J ends were trimmed by 1 base and 2 bases, with 6 bases remaining between them. The length of the CDR3 is 15 residues. The CDR3: CASSQVTTGANVLTF. The CDR3 DNA is TGCGCCAGCAGCCAAGTTACTACTGGGGCCAACGTCCTGACTTTC.

This clone was seen once. The chain couples TRBV7-9 to TRBJ1-1, with 8 bases that match TRBD1. There are 14 residues in the CDR3. Trimming at V came to 6 bases and at J to 0 bases, leaving 3 bases not matched to a gene. The germline V gene has CDR1 SEHNR and CDR2 FQNEAQ (reference sequence). CDR3 in DNA: TGTGCCAGCAGAGGACAGGGACTGAACACTGAAGCTTTCTTT. Translating gives CASRGQGLNTEAFF.

The CDR3 DNA reads TGTGCCAGCAGCTTCAGCTCGGGGGAGACCCAGTACTTC. Protein sequence: CASSFSSGETQYF. V gene TRBV7-2 combines with J gene TRBJ2-5; D might be TRBD2 (5 bases). The CDR3 totals 13 residues. V was shortened by 3 bases and J by 5 bases, with 10 bases between the two germline ends. Germline loops: CDR1 SGHTA, CDR2 FQGNSA.

The table lists this clone with a few counts. The V call is TRBV30, the J call TRBJ1-2; D remains unclear. This CDR3 is built from 16 residues. Trimming shortened V by 0 bases and J by 1 base, and 15 bases separated the two germline ends. CDR1 and CDR2 (germline): GTSNPN, SVGIG (reference sequence). The CDR3 DNA follows: TGTGCCTGGAGTGTCGAGGTAGCAGGCCTTAACTATGGCTACACCTTC. As protein: CAWSVEVAGLNYGYTF.

DNA of the CDR3: TGCAGCGCCAACTTGGGGAGCACAGATACGCAGTATTTT. Amino acids: CSANLGSTDTQYF. The V gene is TRBV29-1, the J gene TRBJ2-3; D unclear. Trimming stripped 7 bases from V and 0 bases from J, with 11 bases between. Germline assignment: CDR1 SQVTM and CDR2 ANQGSEA. The CDR3 is 13 amino acids.

The chain recombines TRBV27 with TRBJ2-7; D gene ambiguous. Trimming took 5 bases from V and 9 from J, leaving 14 bases between them. CDR1 MNHEY and CDR2 SMNVEV come from the germline V gene (reference sequence). CDR3 length: 12 residues. This chain's CDR3 is CASSTMGTVQYF. The CDR3 DNA reads TGTGCCAGCAGTACCATGGGTACGGTGCAGTACTTC.

The chain links TRBV4-3 to TRBJ2-7; D possibly corresponds to TRBD2 (6 bases). The CDR3 runs to 15 residues. Between the trimmed V and J ends, which lost 5 bases and 0 bases, there was a span of 14 bases. Germline V gene data show CDR1 as LGHNA and CDR2 as YSLEER. DNA of the CDR3: TGCGCCAGCAGCTACTCCTTCGGGAGCTCCTACGAGCAGTACTTC. Amino acid sequence: CASSYSFGSSYEQYF.

This clone was observed a handful of times. This sequence joins TRBV10-3 and TRBJ1-3; 9 bases map to TRBD1. Germline assignment: CDR1 ENHRY and CDR2 SYGVKD. The junction had 7 bases not matched to a gene; V was cut back by 6 bases and J by 4 bases. The CDR3 is 15 residues long. The DNA for the CDR3 is TGTGCCATCAGCCCGCGGGACAGGGACGGAAACACCATATATTTT. Residues: CAISPRDRDGNTIYF.

This clone was found a few times. The chain employs TRBV30 and TRBJ1-3; no clear D. From germline, CDR1 is GTSNPN and CDR2 SVGIG (reference sequence). V was pared by 5 bases and J by 1 base, with 9 bases between. The CDR3 totals 13 residues. CDR3 nucleotide sequence: TGTGCCTGGGATTCAAATTCTGGAAACACCATATATTTT. It specifies CAWDSNSGNTIYF. Filled out from reference TRBV30 and TRBJ1-3, the complete variable domain reads SQTIHQWPATLVQPVGSPLSLECTVEGTSNPNLYWYRQAAGRGLQLLFYSVGIGQISSEVPQNLSASRPQDRQFILSSKKLLLSDSGFYLCAWDSNSGNTIYFGEGSWLTVV.

The chain employs TRBV5-4 and TRBJ2-3, with 11 positions matching TRBD2. Germline CDR1 SGHNT, CDR2 YYREEE (reference sequence). The CDR3 is 15 residues long. J lost 1 base, V lost 4 bases, and 2 bases had no gene match. CDR3 sequence reads: CASSPTSGGTDTQYF. The CDR3 region has the DNA TGTGCCAGCAGCCCGACTAGCGGGGGCACAGATACGCAGTATTTT. Complete variable domain (other parts from reference TRBV5-4 and TRBJ2-3): ETGVTQSPTHLIKTRGQQVTLRCSSQSGHNTVSWYQQALGQGPQFIFQYYREEENGRGNFPPRFSGLQFPNYSSELNVNALELDDSALYLCASSPTSGGTDTQYFGPGTRLTVL.

This rearrangement joins TRBV20-1 to TRBJ1-2; D is ambiguous. V lost 3 bases and J lost 8, with 7 bases in between. Germline CDR1 and CDR2: DFQATT and SNEGSKA (reference sequence). CDR3 length: 10 residues. CDR3 in amino acids: CSASRVGYTF. Here the CDR3 DNA reads TGCAGTGCTAGCCGGGTCGGCTACACCTTC.

This clone was detected a few times. The V gene is TRBV11-2, the J gene TRBJ1-3; a possible D gene is TRBD1 (5 bases). Germline-derived CDR1 and CDR2 are SGHAT and FQNNGV. The CDR3 length is 15 residues. With 5 bases removed from V and 3 bases from J, the gap between germline ends came to 14 bases. The CDR3 sequence is CASSPLRQGGNTIYF. For the CDR3, the DNA is TGTGCCAGCAGCCCCCTTCGGCAGGGTGGAAACACCATATATTTT.

V and J are TRBV10-1 and TRBJ2-3; the match to TRBD2 covers 12 bases. Per the germline V gene, CDR1 is WNHNN and CDR2 is SYGVQD (reference sequence). V dropped 6 bases and J dropped 4; count of bases not matched to a gene: 5. The CDR3 loop spans 15 amino acids. CDR3 sequence reads: CASRATSGGADTQYF. The CDR3 DNA sequence: TGCGCCAGCAGAGCGACTAGCGGGGGAGCAGATACGCAGTATTTT.

This clone has just a few counts. The rearrangement uses TRBV5-6 and TRBJ2-3; TRBD2 agrees at 10 bases. This CDR3 spans 17 amino acids. The germline CDR1 and CDR2 sequences are SGHDT and YYEEEE. V lost 2 bases, J lost 3 bases, and 9 bases stayed unmatched. The CDR3 nucleotides are TGTGCCAGCAGCTTAGAACTAGCGGGAATGGGTACAGATACGCAGTATTTT. Its protein is CASSLELAGMGTDTQYF.

The chain has TRBV4-1 and TRBJ1-2; D is ambiguous. CDR3 size: 16 residues. Germline assignment: CDR1 MGHRA and CDR2 YSYEKL. V lost 0 bases and J 5 bases, leaving 16 bases between the germline ends. CDR3 in amino acids: CASSQDGFLRRYGYTF. CDR3 in DNA: TGCGCCAGCAGCCAAGATGGGTTTCTCAGAAGATATGGCTACACCTTC.